The next 2 T cell receptor beta chains were all read from a single sample in a study of blood T cell repertoires in COVID-19. TCRdb's copy holds only in-frame clones and misses some; the assay was immunoSEQ multiplex PCR. The table has roughly 140,000 clones, about four fifths seen once. Input material: peripheral blood. The receptors derive from a woman of 80 years or more in a cohort sampled during active or convalescent COVID-19.

The chain recombines TRBV4-3 with TRBJ2-6; 7 bases align to TRBD1. The germline gives CDR1 LGHNA, CDR2 YSLEER. CDR3 length equals 16 residues. J lost 0 bases, V lost 8 bases, and 7 bases had no gene match. The CDR3 DNA is TGCGCCAGCTCGAGGGACAGCAGCTCTGGGGCCAACGTCCTGACTTTC. Its translation: CASSRDSSSGANVLTF.

CDR3 sequence reads: CASRDRGYYGYTF. CDR3 in DNA: TGTGCCAGCCGGGACAGGGGGTACTATGGCTACACCTTC. This chain joins TRBV19 and TRBJ1-2, with 11 bases that match TRBD1. The CDR3 sequence is 13 residues long. Germline lookup yields CDR1 LNHDA and CDR2 SQIVND (reference sequence). V gave up 9 bases and J gave up 3 bases; unmatched junction bases: 3.